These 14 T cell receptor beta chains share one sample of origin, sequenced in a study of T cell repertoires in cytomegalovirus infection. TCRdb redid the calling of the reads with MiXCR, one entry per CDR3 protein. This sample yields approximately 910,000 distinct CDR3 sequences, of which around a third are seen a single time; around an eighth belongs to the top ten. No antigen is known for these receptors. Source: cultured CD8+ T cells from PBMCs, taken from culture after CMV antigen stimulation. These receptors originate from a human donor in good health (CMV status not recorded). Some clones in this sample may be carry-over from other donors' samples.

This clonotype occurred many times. DNA for the CDR3: TGTGCCAGCAGCTTAGCCCCACAGGCGGGACACAACACCGGGGAGCTGTTTTTT. Residues: CASSLAPQAGHNTGELFF. The chain couples TRBV7-2 to TRBJ2-2, with D perhaps assigned TRBD1 or TRBD2 (6 bases each). There are 18 residues in the CDR3. V gave up 0 bases and J gave up 2 bases, with 16 bases separating them. Germline CDR1 SGHTA, CDR2 FQGNSA.

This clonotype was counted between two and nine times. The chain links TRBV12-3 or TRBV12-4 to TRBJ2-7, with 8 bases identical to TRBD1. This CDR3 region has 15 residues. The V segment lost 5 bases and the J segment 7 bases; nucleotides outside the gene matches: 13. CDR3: CASSHRDRRRREQYF. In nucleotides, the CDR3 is TGTGCCAGCAGTCACCGGGACAGGCGACGGCGAGAGCAGTACTTC.

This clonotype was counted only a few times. CDR3 sequence (DNA): TGTGCCAGCAGCGACAGTCACACCGGGGAGCTGTTTTTT. It specifies CASSDSHTGELFF. The V call is TRBV7-9, the J call TRBJ2-2; perhaps TRBD1 as D (5 bases). Germline CDR1 reads SEHNR; CDR2 reads FQNEAQ (reference sequence). CDR3 length: 13 residues. V was pared by 5 bases and J by 3 bases, with 7 bases between.

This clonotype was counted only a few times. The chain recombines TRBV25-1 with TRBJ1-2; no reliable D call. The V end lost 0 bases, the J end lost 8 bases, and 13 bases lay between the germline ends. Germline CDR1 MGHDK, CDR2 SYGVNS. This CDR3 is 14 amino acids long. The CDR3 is CASSEYNRDGGYTF. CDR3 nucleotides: TGTGCCAGCAGTGAATATAACCGGGATGGGGGCTACACCTTC.

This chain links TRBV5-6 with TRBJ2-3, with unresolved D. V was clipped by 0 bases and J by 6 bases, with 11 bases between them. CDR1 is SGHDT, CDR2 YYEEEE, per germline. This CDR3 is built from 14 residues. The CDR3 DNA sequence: TGTGCCAGCAGCTTGGGTAGGCCTCAGGATACGCAGTATTTT. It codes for CASSLGRPQDTQYF.

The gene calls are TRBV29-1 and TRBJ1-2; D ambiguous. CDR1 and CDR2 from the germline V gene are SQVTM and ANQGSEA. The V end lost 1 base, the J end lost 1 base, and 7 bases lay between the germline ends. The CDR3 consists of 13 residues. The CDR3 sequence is CSVEVQVNYGYTF. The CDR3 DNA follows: TGCAGCGTTGAAGTGCAGGTTAACTATGGCTACACCTTC.

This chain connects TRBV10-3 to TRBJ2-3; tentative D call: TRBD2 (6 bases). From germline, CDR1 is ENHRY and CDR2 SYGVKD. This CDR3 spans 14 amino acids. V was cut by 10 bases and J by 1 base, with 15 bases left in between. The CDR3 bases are TGTGCCAGCAATTGGGGGGAAGGCACAGATACGCAGTATTTT. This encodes CASNWGEGTDTQYF.

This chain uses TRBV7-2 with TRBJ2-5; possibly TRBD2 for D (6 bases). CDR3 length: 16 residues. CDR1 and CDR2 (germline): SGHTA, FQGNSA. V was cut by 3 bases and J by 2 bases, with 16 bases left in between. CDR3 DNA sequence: TGTGCCAGCAGCTTCGCTGGGCGGGGCCCGCAAGAGACCCAGTACTTC. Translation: CASSFAGRGPQETQYF. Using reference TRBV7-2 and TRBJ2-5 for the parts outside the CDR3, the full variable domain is GAGVSQSPSNKVTEKGKDVELRCDPISGHTALYWYRQSLGQGLEFLIYFQGNSAPDKSGLPSDRFSAERTGGSVSTLTIQRTQQEDSAVYLCASSFAGRGPQETQYFGPGTRLLVL.

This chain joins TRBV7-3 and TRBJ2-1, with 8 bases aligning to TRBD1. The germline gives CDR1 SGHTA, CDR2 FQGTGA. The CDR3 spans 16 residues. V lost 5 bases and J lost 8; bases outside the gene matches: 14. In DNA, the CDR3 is TGTGCCAGCAGCCCCTTTAGACAGGGGCGAAGGGATGAGCAGTTCTTC. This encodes CASSPFRQGRRDEQFF.

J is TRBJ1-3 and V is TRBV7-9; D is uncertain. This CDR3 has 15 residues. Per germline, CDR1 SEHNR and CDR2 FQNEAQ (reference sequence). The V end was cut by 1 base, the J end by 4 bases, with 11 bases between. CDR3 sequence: CASSLVGVSGNTIYF. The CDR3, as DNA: TGTGCCAGCAGCTTAGTCGGCGTCTCCGGAAACACCATATATTTT.

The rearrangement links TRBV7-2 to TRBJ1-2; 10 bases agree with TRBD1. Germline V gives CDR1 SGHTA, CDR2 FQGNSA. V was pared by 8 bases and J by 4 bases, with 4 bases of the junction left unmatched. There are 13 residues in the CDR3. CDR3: CASGRQGAYGYTF. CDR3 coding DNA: TGTGCCAGCGGTAGACAGGGGGCCTATGGCTACACCTTC. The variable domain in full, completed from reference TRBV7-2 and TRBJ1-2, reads GAGVSQSPSNKVTEKGKDVELRCDPISGHTALYWYRQSLGQGLEFLIYFQGNSAPDKSGLPSDRFSAERTGGSVSTLTIQRTQQEDSAVYLCASGRQGAYGYTFGSGTRLTVV.

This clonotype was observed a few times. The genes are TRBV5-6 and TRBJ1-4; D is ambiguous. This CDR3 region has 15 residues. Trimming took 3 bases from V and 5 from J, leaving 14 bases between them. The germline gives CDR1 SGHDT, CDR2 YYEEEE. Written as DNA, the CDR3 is TGTGCCAGCAGCTATTTCGGGGTTGGAAATGAAAAACTGTTTTTT. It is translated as CASSYFGVGNEKLFF. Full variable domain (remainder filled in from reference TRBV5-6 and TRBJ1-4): DAGVTQSPTHLIKTRGQQVTLRCSPKSGHDTVSWYQQALGQGPQFIFQYYEEEERQRGNFPDRFSGHQFPNYSSELNVNALLLGDSALYLCASSYFGVGNEKLFFGSGTQLSVL.

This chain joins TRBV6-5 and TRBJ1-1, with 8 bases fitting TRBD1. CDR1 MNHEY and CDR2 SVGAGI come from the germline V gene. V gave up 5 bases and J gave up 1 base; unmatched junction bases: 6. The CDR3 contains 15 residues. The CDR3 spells CASSSQGARNTEAFF. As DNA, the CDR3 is TGTGCCAGCAGTAGTCAGGGGGCCAGGAACACTGAAGCTTTCTTT.

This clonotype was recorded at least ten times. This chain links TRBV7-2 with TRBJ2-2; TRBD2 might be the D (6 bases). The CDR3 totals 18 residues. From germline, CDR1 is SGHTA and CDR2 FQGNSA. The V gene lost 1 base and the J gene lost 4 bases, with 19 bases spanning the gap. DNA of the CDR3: TGTGCCAGCAGCTTAGTCGGAGGGATTCCTAGGCCCACCGGGGAGCTGTTTTTT. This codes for CASSLVGGIPRPTGELFF.